The 21 T cell receptor beta chains reported below all come from one sample, sequenced in a study of OX40 agonist ivuxolimab in advanced cancers. The assay was immunoSEQ multiplex PCR, and TCRdb's table has in-frame clones only and misses some. The table has about 77,000 clones, approximately 95% seen once. Here the sequenced sample was CD4+ or CD8+ T cells sorted from blood, taken in a trial of the OX40 agonist ivuxolimab. These receptors were collected from an adult with an advanced solid tumor such as melanoma, head and neck, liver or kidney cancer.

The genes are TRBV9 and TRBJ2-1, with 8 bases lining up with TRBD2. V was clipped by 0 bases and J by 5 bases; unmatched bases: 7. Germline CDR1 is SGDLS and CDR2 is YYNGEE. The CDR3 runs to 16 residues. CDR3 region: CASSVEVAGWDNEQFF. As DNA, the CDR3 is TGTGCCAGCAGCGTAGAGGTAGCGGGGTGGGACAATGAGCAGTTCTTC.

The chain couples TRBV19 to TRBJ2-1, with 9 bases identical to TRBD1. With 3 bases clipped from V and 6 bases from J, the junction kept 9 bases outside the gene matches. This CDR3 region has 16 residues. CDR1 and CDR2 (germline): LNHDA, SQIVND (reference sequence). CDR3 bases: TGTGCCAGTAGTATGGGGACAGGGCATCAATTCAATGAGCAGTTCTTC. Translation gives CASSMGTGHQFNEQFF.

The table lists this clone with a count of one. The chain uses TRBV27 and TRBJ2-7; TRBD2 agrees at 8 bases. The CDR3 runs 15 residues. The V gene's germline CDR1 is MNHEY and CDR2 SMNVEV (reference sequence). After removal of 4 bases from V and 2 bases from J, the junction contained 7 bases not matched to a gene. CDR3 protein: CASSYAGLGPYEQYF. The CDR3 DNA reads TGTGCCAGCAGTTACGCGGGACTAGGTCCCTACGAGCAGTACTTC.

The chain uses TRBV7-9 and TRBJ2-7, with 7 positions matching TRBD1. CDR1 and CDR2 (germline): SEHNR, FQNEAQ (reference sequence). V was clipped by 1 base and J by 6 bases; unmatched bases: 3. The CDR3 runs to 13 residues. The CDR3 DNA is TGTGCCAGCAGCTTAGGGGACAGCTTCGAGCAGTACTTC. Amino acids: CASSLGDSFEQYF.

The chain uses TRBV6-5 and TRBJ1-5, with D unclear. Trimming cost V 6 bases and J 0 bases, with 9 bases left between them. Germline values: CDR1 MNHEY, CDR2 SVGAGI. The CDR3 totals 14 residues. CDR3 amino acids: CASRSDYSNQPQHF. CDR3 DNA sequence: TGTGCCAGCAGGTCCGATTATAGCAATCAGCCCCAGCATTTT.

The chain links TRBV10-1 to TRBJ1-3, with 8 bases identical to TRBD1. V gave up 5 bases and J gave up 2 bases; unmatched junction bases: 2. This CDR3 region has 14 residues. CDR1 and CDR2 from the germline V gene are WNHNN and SYGVQD (reference sequence). In DNA, the CDR3 is TGCGCCAGCAGTTCGGACAGGGCTGGAAACACCATATATTTT. This translates into CASSSDRAGNTIYF.

This clone was picked up one time. V gene TRBV27 combines with J gene TRBJ2-5, with a tentative D call TRBD1 (5 bases). Germline-derived CDR1 and CDR2 are MNHEY and SMNVEV (reference sequence). The CDR3 has 14 residues. Trimming pared 5 bases from V and 5 bases from J, leaving 15 bases between. The CDR3 loop reads CASSPTQDTETQYF. The DNA for the CDR3 is TGTGCCAGCAGTCCCACACAGGATACGGAGACCCAGTACTTC.

The chain joins TRBV6-1 to TRBJ2-7, with 9 positions matching TRBD1. Looked up from germline, CDR1 is MNHNS and CDR2 is SASEGT. The CDR3 is made up of 14 amino acids. The V and J ends lost 7 bases and 7 bases, in that order; junction bases with no gene match: 11. This CDR3 is CASNWDRDPLEQYF. DNA of the CDR3: TGTGCCAGCAATTGGGACAGGGATCCCTTAGAGCAGTACTTC.

A single count supports this clone. This chain links TRBV5-4 with TRBJ2-4; D may be TRBD1 (6 bases). Looked up from germline, CDR1 is SGHNT and CDR2 is YYREEE (reference sequence). V lost 4 bases, J lost 7 bases, and 12 bases lay in between. The CDR3 has 13 amino acids. CDR3 loop: CASSPLDSNIQYF. DNA for the CDR3: TGTGCCAGCAGCCCCCTGGACAGTAACATTCAGTACTTC.

The gene calls are TRBV12-5 and TRBJ2-2; 8 bases match TRBD1. The CDR3 totals 17 residues. Germline V gives CDR1 LGHNT, CDR2 FRNRAP. The V and J ends lost 3 bases and 5 bases, in that order; junction bases with no gene match: 11. CDR3 DNA sequence: TGTGCTAGTGGTTTCCTCCTCCAGAGACAGGGGACCGGGGAGCTGTTTTTT. Translation: CASGFLLQRQGTGELFF. Supplemented by reference TRBV12-5 and TRBJ2-2, the full variable domain reads DARVTQTPRHKVTEMGQEVTMRCQPILGHNTVFWYRQTMMQGLELLAYFRNRAPLDDSGMPKDRFSAEMPDATLATLKIQPSEPRDSAVYFCASGFLLQRQGTGELFFGEGSRLTVL.

This clone was detected only once. This chain connects TRBV7-8 to TRBJ1-4; D is possibly TRBD1 (6 bases). CDR3 length equals 17 residues. From germline, CDR1 is SGHVS and CDR2 FQNEAQ. Trimming took off 0 bases at V and 0 bases at J, with 11 bases between the two ends. The CDR3: CASSLAGHLATNEKLFF. DNA of the CDR3: TGTGCCAGCAGCTTAGCGGGACACCTTGCAACTAATGAAAAACTGTTTTTT.

This chain uses TRBV27 with TRBJ2-3; D is ambiguous. Germline V gives CDR1 MNHEY, CDR2 SMNVEV (reference sequence). The CDR3 is 12 amino acids. The V end lost 5 bases, the J end lost 6 bases, and 9 bases lay between the germline ends. CDR3 bases: TGTGCCAGCAGTCCAGCCATGGATACGCAGTATTTT. Its translation is CASSPAMDTQYF.

The genes are TRBV7-9 and TRBJ1-2; a possible D gene is TRBD1 (6 bases). Trimming shortened V by 1 base and J by 3 bases, and 12 bases separated the two germline ends. The length of the CDR3 is 15 residues. Germline lookup yields CDR1 SEHNR and CDR2 FQNEAQ (reference sequence). CDR3 nucleotide sequence: TGTGCCAGCAGCTTAGTCGGGGGGGCAGACTATGGCTACACCTTC. Translating gives CASSLVGGADYGYTF.

V and J are TRBV5-4 and TRBJ1-3; D might be TRBD1 (5 bases). CDR1 and CDR2 (germline): SGHNT, YYREEE (reference sequence). The germline V and J ends were trimmed by 2 bases and 2 bases, with 11 bases remaining between them. The CDR3 contains 15 residues. The CDR3, as DNA: TGTGCCAGCAGCTTCTGGGGCGGGACTGGAAACACCATATATTTT. Protein sequence: CASSFWGGTGNTIYF. Together with reference TRBV5-4 and TRBJ1-3, the CDR3 gives the full variable domain: ETGVTQSPTHLIKTRGQQVTLRCSSQSGHNTVSWYQQALGQGPQFIFQYYREEENGRGNFPPRFSGLQFPNYSSELNVNALELDDSALYLCASSFWGGTGNTIYFGEGSWLTVV.

The chain links TRBV4-2 to TRBJ2-7; no clear D. The germline V and J ends were trimmed by 1 base and 2 bases, with 0 bases remaining between them. The CDR3 is 11 amino acids. CDR1 is LGHNA and CDR2 is YNFKEQ in the germline V gene. CDR3 bases: TGTGCCAGCAGCCAAGCCTACGAGCAGTACTTC. Its translation is CASSQAYEQYF.

This rearrangement joins TRBV27 to TRBJ2-7; D not certain. Germline lookup yields CDR1 MNHEY and CDR2 SMNVEV (reference sequence). The CDR3 is made up of 14 amino acids. Trimming took 6 bases from V and 3 from J, leaving 15 bases between them. CDR3 in amino acids: CASRGAGVYYEQYF. CDR3 DNA: TGTGCCAGCAGAGGAGCAGGAGTGTACTACGAGCAGTACTTC.

The rearrangement links TRBV18 to TRBJ2-7; 11 bases map to TRBD1. Germline CDR1 and CDR2: KGHSH and LQKENI. This CDR3 contains 15 residues. The ends lost 2 bases at V and 2 bases at J; junction bases unmatched: 2. The chain's CDR3 is CASSPGTGGAYEQYF. The CDR3 bases are TGTGCCAGCTCACCAGGGACAGGGGGAGCCTACGAGCAGTACTTC.

The rearrangement joins TRBV11-2 to TRBJ2-5; D ambiguous. V was trimmed by 4 bases and J by 4 bases, leaving 19 bases between them. Germline CDR1 reads SGHAT; CDR2 reads FQNNGV. The CDR3 sequence is 16 residues long. CDR3 coding DNA: TGTGCCAGCAGCTCTGGTGGGGTCTTCATGGGAGAGACCCAGTACTTC. Its protein product is CASSSGGVFMGETQYF.

The chain is built from TRBV4-3 and TRBJ1-2; 10 bases match TRBD1. Germline CDR1 is LGHNA and CDR2 is YSLEER. V dropped 1 base and J dropped 8; count of bases not matched to a gene: 16. The CDR3 contains 18 residues. The CDR3, as DNA: TGCGCCAGCAGCCAAGTTCGGGTCGCGACAGGGGGCGCCGGGGGCTACACCTTC. Protein sequence: CASSQVRVATGGAGGYTF.

This clone was counted once. CDR3 DNA sequence: TGTGCCAGCAGTGAAGTCCAGGGTCAGACCCAAGAGACCCAGTACTTC. Protein product: CASSEVQGQTQETQYF. V gene TRBV2 combines with J gene TRBJ2-5, with D possibly matching TRBD1 (5 bases). CDR3 length: 16 amino acids. V lost 1 base, J lost 1 base, and 13 bases lay in between. Germline assignment: CDR1 SNHLY and CDR2 FYNNEI.

The chain employs TRBV2 and TRBJ1-2; D perhaps matches TRBD1 (6 bases). With 8 bases removed from V and 4 bases from J, the gap between germline ends came to 14 bases. CDR3 size: 13 residues. Per germline, CDR1 SNHLY and CDR2 FYNNEI. CDR3: CASAGEVVYGYTF. CDR3 nucleotides: TGTGCCAGCGCAGGGGAAGTAGTCTATGGCTACACCTTC.